The 28 T cell receptor beta chains below come from one sample, sequenced in a study of control samples from healthy donors and cancer patients. The data were produced by immunoSEQ multiplex PCR, yet TCRdb's version contains in-frame clones alone and is incomplete. Counted here are tens of thousands of clones, roughly 91% occurring once; the ten biggest clones make up roughly a tenth. Sequences were obtained from PBMCs. All receptors derive from a woman aged 50 to 60 with colorectal cancer.

The chain couples TRBV5-1 to TRBJ2-2, with 7 bases that match TRBD1. The CDR3 has 14 residues. Per germline, CDR1 SGHRS and CDR2 YFSETQ. V was clipped by 4 bases and J by 3 bases; unmatched bases: 3. The CDR3 sequence is CASSRDSHTGELFF. The CDR3 DNA follows: TGCGCCAGCAGCCGGGACAGTCACACCGGGGAGCTGTTTTTT.

The V and J genes are TRBV2 and TRBJ2-1, with D perhaps TRBD1 (5 bases). V lost 6 bases to trimming and J lost 4 bases, with 16 bases between them. The CDR3 has 15 residues. Germline V CDR1 and CDR2: SNHLY, FYNNEI. The CDR3 DNA is TGTGCCAGCAGGGGTGACAGTTCCTATTACAATGAGCAGTTCTTC. It yields the protein CASRGDSSYYNEQFF.

The chain uses TRBV7-9 and TRBJ2-1; D gene unclear. Trimming left V 3 bases short and J 7 bases short, with 10 bases between. The CDR3 is 13 amino acids. The germline CDR1 and CDR2 sequences are SEHNR and FQNEAQ (reference sequence). For the CDR3, the DNA is TGTGCCAGCAGCTTCGATCCCCAGAATGAGCAGTTCTTC. Amino acid sequence: CASSFDPQNEQFF.

This chain connects TRBV7-3 to TRBJ2-2, with TRBD2 identical over 9 bases. Germline values: CDR1 SGHTA, CDR2 FQGTGA. Losses at the gene ends were 5 bases for V and 4 bases for J; bases not matched to a gene: 17. This CDR3 contains 19 residues. The CDR3 loop is CASSRRAGGGALSTGELFF. In DNA, the CDR3 is TGTGCCAGCAGCCGCCGCGCGGGCGGGGGGGCCTTGAGCACCGGGGAGCTGTTTTTT.

The V and J genes are TRBV5-5 and TRBJ1-6, with 7 bases aligning to TRBD1. This CDR3 is 15 amino acids long. Germline CDR1 SGHKS, CDR2 YYEKEE (reference sequence). The junction had 6 bases not matched to a gene; V was cut back by 4 bases and J by 5 bases. The CDR3 loop is CASSHFDRDNSPLHF. CDR3 DNA sequence: TGTGCCAGCAGCCACTTTGACAGGGATAATTCACCCCTCCACTTT.

This clone appeared once. The chain is built from TRBV4-1 and TRBJ2-3, with TRBD2 matching over 13 bases. The V gene end was trimmed by 0 bases and the J gene end by 7 bases; junction bases not matched to a gene: 19. The germline V gene has CDR1 MGHRA and CDR2 YSYEKL. The CDR3 has 21 residues. CDR3 DNA: TGCGCCAGCAGCCAAGAGTGGGGGACTAGCGGGGTCCTAACCGCGGGAAATACGCAGTATTTT. Encoded protein: CASSQEWGTSGVLTAGNTQYF.

The chain uses TRBV3-1 (or the pseudogene TRBV3-2) and TRBJ1-5, with D uncertain. This CDR3 region has 15 residues. V was cut by 1 base and J by 3 bases, with 10 bases left in between. Germline CDR1 and CDR2: LGHDT and YNNKEL (reference sequence). The CDR3 DNA reads as TGTGCCAGCAGCCAAGGTGCCCCCATCAATCAGCCCCAGCATTTT. This translates into CASSQGAPINQPQHF.

This clone was seen only once. This chain uses TRBV19 with TRBJ2-2, with 7 bases matching TRBD1. Per the germline V gene, CDR1 is LNHDA and CDR2 is SQIVND (reference sequence). This CDR3 comprises 17 residues. J was trimmed by 7 bases and V by 5 bases; bases with no gene match: 16. This CDR3 is CASSRLSGTQGNGELFF. DNA for the CDR3: TGTGCCAGTAGTCGACTTTCCGGGACACAGGGGAACGGGGAGCTGTTTTTT.

The gene calls are TRBV6-2 or TRBV6-3 and TRBJ2-3, with D tentatively TRBD2 (5 bases). This CDR3 region has 12 residues. V dropped 5 bases and J dropped 7 bases, with 10 bases sitting between them. The germline gives CDR1 MNHEY, CDR2 SVGEGT. CDR3 nucleotides: TGTGCCAGCAGTCCGAGAGGGTATACGCAGTATTTT. Amino acid sequence: CASSPRGYTQYF.

The chain links TRBV2 to TRBJ2-1; TRBD1 matches 10 bases. Germline lookup yields CDR1 SNHLY and CDR2 FYNNEI. This CDR3 spans 15 amino acids. Trimming removed 5 bases from V and 4 bases from J; junction bases left unmatched: 5. The chain's CDR3 is CASSRGQGRYNEQFF. The CDR3 nucleotides are TGTGCCAGCAGTCGGGGACAGGGGAGATACAATGAGCAGTTCTTC.

The chain links TRBV27 to TRBJ2-1; the D call may be TRBD1 or TRBD2 (6 bases each). CDR1 and CDR2 (germline): MNHEY, SMNVEV (reference sequence). The CDR3 loop spans 14 amino acids. Trimming removed 6 bases at V and 0 bases at J, with 9 bases between. CDR3 residues: CASRQGGSYNEQFF. DNA for the CDR3: TGTGCCAGCAGACAGGGAGGCTCCTACAATGAGCAGTTCTTC.

J is TRBJ2-5 and V is TRBV2; 7 bases fit TRBD2. Germline trimming cut 4 bases from V and 1 base from J; bases unmatched to any gene: 6. CDR1 is SNHLY and CDR2 is FYNNEI in the germline V gene. This CDR3 is 15 amino acids long. The CDR3 DNA sequence: TGTGCCAGCAGTGTAGACGGGGGGTTCCAAGAGACCCAGTACTTC. This codes for CASSVDGGFQETQYF.

The gene calls are TRBV21-1 and TRBJ2-2. TRBV21-1 has pseudogene status. The CDR3 runs 9 residues. The CDR3 loop reads CASKWELFF. In DNA, the CDR3 is TGTGCCAGCAAATGGGAGCTGTTTTTT.

V gene TRBV30 combines with J gene TRBJ1-1; TRBD1 agrees at 7 bases. Looked up from germline, CDR1 is GTSNPN and CDR2 is SVGIG (reference sequence). The CDR3 totals 11 residues. V shed 3 bases and J 9 bases; nucleotides not matched to a gene: 4. The CDR3 sequence: CAWRVGQKAFF. As DNA, the CDR3 is TGTGCCTGGAGGGTGGGACAGAAAGCTTTCTTT. The entire variable domain, with the rest obtained from reference TRBV30 and TRBJ1-1, is as follows: SQTIHQWPATLVQPVGSPLSLECTVEGTSNPNLYWYRQAAGRGLQLLFYSVGIGQISSEVPQNLSASRPQDRQFILSSKKLLLSDSGFYLCAWRVGQKAFFGQGTRLTVV.

The chain carries TRBV6-5 and TRBJ1-1; 10 bases are a match to TRBD1. V shed 6 bases, J shed 3 bases, and the junction held 4 bases outside the gene matches. Germline CDR1 is MNHEY and CDR2 is SVGAGI. This CDR3 comprises 14 residues. The CDR3 DNA is TGTGCCAGCAGGAGACAGGGGGCAGACACTGAAGCTTTCTTT. Translation: CASRRQGADTEAFF.

This chain connects TRBV10-3 to TRBJ1-1, with no clear D. The CDR3 totals 11 residues. Germline CDR1 reads ENHRY; CDR2 reads SYGVKD. The V and J ends lost 6 bases and 2 bases respectively, with 4 bases between them. Here the CDR3 DNA reads TGTGCCATCAGCGCCAACACTGAAGCTTTCTTT. Protein product: CAISANTEAFF.

Written as DNA, the CDR3 is TGTGCCAGCAGCTTTAGACGGGGGGGGCCCACAGATACGCAGTATTTT. It specifies CASSFRRGGPTDTQYF. J is TRBJ2-3 and V is TRBV7-2, with TRBD2 identical over 8 bases. The CDR3 has 16 amino acids. Trimming at V came to 3 bases and at J to 2 bases, leaving 7 bases not matched to a gene. The germline V gene has CDR1 SGHTA and CDR2 FQGNSA.

The chain has TRBV6-4 and TRBJ2-2; the D is unclear. Per the germline V gene, CDR1 is MRHNA and CDR2 is SNTAGT. Trimming shortened V by 6 bases and J by 1 base, and 12 bases separated the two germline ends. This CDR3 contains 15 residues. The CDR3 protein is CASSPRPLNTGELFF. The CDR3 DNA reads TGTGCCAGCAGCCCCCGTCCACTGAACACCGGGGAGCTGTTTTTT.

The gene calls are TRBV6-5 and TRBJ1-1; tentatively, D is TRBD1 (5 bases). The CDR3 is 14 residues long. Germline values: CDR1 MNHEY, CDR2 SVGAGI. V dropped 7 bases and J dropped 4 bases, with 16 bases sitting between them. The DNA of the CDR3 is TGTGCCAGCACACAGGACGGTTCTCGCACTGAAGCTTTCTTT. The encoded protein is CASTQDGSRTEAFF.

This chain connects TRBV10-2 to TRBJ1-3, with D unclear. Germline CDR1 reads WSHSY; CDR2 reads SAAADI. V shed 3 bases and J shed 2 bases, with 14 bases lying between them. The CDR3 length is 16 residues. The CDR3 nucleotides are TGCGCCAGCAGTGATAGGTACAGCTTAACTGGAAACACCATATATTTT. Its protein is CASSDRYSLTGNTIYF.

The chain is built from TRBV3-1 (or the pseudogene TRBV3-2) and TRBJ1-4; D may be TRBD1 (6 bases). The CDR3 covers 13 residues. V was cut by 4 bases and J by 8 bases, with 11 bases left in between. The germline V gene has CDR1 LGHDT and CDR2 YNNKEL (reference sequence). CDR3 loop: CASSLRGREKLFF. For the CDR3, the DNA is TGTGCCAGCAGCCTTAGGGGGAGGGAAAAACTGTTTTTT.

This clone came up a few times. This chain links TRBV6-1 with TRBJ1-5; D perhaps matches TRBD1 (6 bases). Germline values: CDR1 MNHNS, CDR2 SASEGT. Trimming removed 2 bases from V and 4 bases from J, with 12 bases in between. This CDR3 spans 15 amino acids. CDR3 amino acids: CASSELPRGNQPQHF. CDR3 sequence (DNA): TGTGCCAGCAGTGAACTTCCCAGGGGAAATCAGCCCCAGCATTTT.

J is TRBJ1-2 and V is TRBV12-3 or TRBV12-4; 9 positions agree with TRBD1. The CDR3 totals 13 residues. Trimming at V came to 7 bases and at J to 7 bases, leaving 7 bases not matched to a gene. This CDR3 is CASTRTGEGGYTF. The CDR3 nucleotides read TGTGCCAGCACCAGGACAGGGGAAGGTGGCTACACCTTC.

The genes are TRBV27 and TRBJ1-6; no clear D gene. Germline CDR1 and CDR2: MNHEY and SMNVEV (reference sequence). The CDR3 sequence is 14 residues long. V was trimmed by 4 bases and J by 13 bases, leaving 17 bases between them. The CDR3 nucleotides are TGTGCCAGCAGTTCACGGGAGGGTTGGGTCCCCCTCCACTTT. It encodes CASSSREGWVPLHF.

This clone was counted between two and nine times. The chain carries TRBV5-1 and TRBJ1-2, with D perhaps matching TRBD1 (5 bases). This CDR3 comprises 12 residues. Germline CDR1 SGHRS, CDR2 YFSETQ. V was cut by 3 bases and J by 8 bases, with 11 bases left in between. The CDR3 reads CASSSPRDGYTF. CDR3 nucleotide sequence: TGCGCCAGCAGCTCCCCCAGGGACGGCTACACCTTC. Filled out from reference TRBV5-1 and TRBJ1-2, the complete variable domain reads KAGVTQTPRYLIKTRGQQVTLSCSPISGHRSVSWYQQTPGQGLQFLFEYFSETQRNKGNFPGRFSGRQFSNSRSEMNVSTLELGDSALYLCASSSPRDGYTFGSGTRLTVV.

This clone was seen more than once but under ten times. The chain recombines TRBV12-5 with TRBJ1-5; 8 bases align to TRBD1. The CDR3 sequence is 14 residues long. CDR1 is LGHNT, CDR2 FRNRAP, per germline. V was clipped by 1 base and J by 4 bases; unmatched bases: 0. The CDR3 coding sequence is TGTGCTAGTGGTTTGGGGACAGGGAATCAGCCCCAGCATTTT. Translated, it gives CASGLGTGNQPQHF.

CDR3 amino acids: CASSQNQGAGNTIYF. In DNA form, the CDR3 reads TGTGCCAGCAGCCAAAACCAGGGAGCGGGAAACACCATATATTTT. V and J are TRBV14 and TRBJ1-3; D is possibly TRBD1 (5 bases). Trimming removed 2 bases from V and 4 bases from J, with 12 bases in between. Germline assignment: CDR1 SGHDN and CDR2 FVKESK. The CDR3 extends over 15 amino acids.

V is TRBV6-5 and J is TRBJ2-5; tentative D call: TRBD2 (6 bases). Trimming left V 5 bases short and J 2 bases short, with 15 bases between. Germline assignment: CDR1 MNHEY and CDR2 SVGAGI. The CDR3 has 15 amino acids. This chain's CDR3 is CASSSRGGGQETQYF. Written as DNA, the CDR3 is TGTGCCAGCAGTAGCCGGGGAGGCGGGCAAGAGACCCAGTACTTC.